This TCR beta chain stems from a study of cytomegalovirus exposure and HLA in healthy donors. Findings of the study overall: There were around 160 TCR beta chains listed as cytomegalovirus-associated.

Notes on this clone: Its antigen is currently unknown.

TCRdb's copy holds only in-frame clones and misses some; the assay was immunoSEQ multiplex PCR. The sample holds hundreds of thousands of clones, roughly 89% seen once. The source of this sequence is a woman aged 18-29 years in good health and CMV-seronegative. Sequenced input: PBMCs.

The CDR3 bases are TGTGCCTGGACCAGTTTAGCGGGAGTATACAATGAGCAGTTCTTC. As protein: CAWTSLAGVYNEQFF. The chain recombines TRBV30 with TRBJ2-1; 9 positions match TRBD2. Germline-derived CDR1 and CDR2 are GTSNPN and SVGIG (reference sequence). The J segment lost 4 bases and the V segment lost 4 bases, leaving 8 bases of the junction unmatched. The CDR3 extends over 15 amino acids.